The 22 T cell receptor beta chains below all came from one sample that was sequenced in a study of cytomegalovirus exposure and HLA in healthy donors. The primer mix had 60 Vbeta and 13 Jbeta primers. The protocol was immunoSEQ multiplex PCR, while the TCRdb copy is restricted to in-frame clones and leaves out a portion. The sample shows around 67,000 clones, approximately 58% of them seen only once. Sequencing was performed on PBMCs. These receptors were collected from a woman aged 50 to 60 in good health and CMV-seronegative.

The chain uses TRBV11-3 and TRBJ1-1; D is undetermined. Trimming removed 5 bases at V and 1 base at J, with 8 bases between. The CDR3 is made up of 13 amino acids. Germline V gives CDR1 SGHNT, CDR2 YENEEA. CDR3 amino acids: CASSEDWNTEAFF. For the CDR3, the DNA is TGTGCCAGCAGCGAGGACTGGAACACTGAAGCTTTCTTT.

The table lists this clone with a few counts. The V and J genes are TRBV18 and TRBJ1-2, with 7 bases aligning to TRBD1. CDR1 and CDR2 from the germline V gene are KGHSH and LQKENI. V shed 5 bases, J shed 3 bases, and the junction held 12 bases outside the gene matches. This CDR3 region has 16 residues. Here the CDR3 DNA reads TGTGCCAGCTCAACGGGGATGACCGGGACAGACTATGGCTACACCTTC. This translates into CASSTGMTGTDYGYTF.

The chain carries TRBV4-2 and TRBJ1-1; no reliable D call. Looked up from germline, CDR1 is LGHNA and CDR2 is YNFKEQ. Trimming left V 1 base short and J 1 base short, with 7 bases between. The CDR3 spans 14 residues. The CDR3 sequence: CASSQVRRNTEAFF. CDR3 nucleotide sequence: TGTGCCAGCAGCCAAGTACGGAGGAACACTGAAGCTTTCTTT.

The chain uses TRBV6-5 and TRBJ2-3, with 7 bases aligning to TRBD2. The CDR3 contains 14 residues. CDR1 is MNHEY, CDR2 SVGAGI, per germline. With 4 bases clipped from V and 2 bases from J, the junction kept 3 bases outside the gene matches. Here the CDR3 reads CASSSGDYTDTQYF. CDR3 in DNA: TGTGCCAGCAGTTCCGGGGACTACACAGATACGCAGTATTTT.

This clone appeared a single time. The V and J genes are TRBV6-1 and TRBJ1-2; TRBD1 is a possible D gene (5 bases). CDR3 length: 13 residues. V was shortened by 2 bases and J by 5 bases, with 9 bases between the two germline ends. CDR1 and CDR2 from the germline V gene are MNHNS and SASEGT. The DNA of the CDR3 is TGTGCCAGCAGTGAACAACAGGAATATGGCTACACCTTC. Encoded protein: CASSEQQEYGYTF.

The chain joins TRBV7-9 to TRBJ1-2, with 7 nucleotides matching TRBD1. Germline CDR1 reads SEHNR; CDR2 reads FQNEAQ (reference sequence). V shed 5 bases, J shed 5 bases, and the junction held 11 bases outside the gene matches. The CDR3 consists of 15 residues. The CDR3 sequence: CASSTLSGTVYGYTF. The DNA for the CDR3 is TGTGCCAGCAGCACTCTCTCCGGGACAGTATATGGCTACACCTTC.

The chain recombines TRBV5-4 with TRBJ2-7, with 8 bases that match TRBD2. Germline-derived CDR1 and CDR2 are SGHNT and YYREEE (reference sequence). The CDR3 runs 14 residues. V was pared by 0 bases and J by 3 bases, with 2 bases of the junction left unmatched. The CDR3: CASSLGTSLYEQYF. For the CDR3, the DNA is TGTGCCAGCAGCTTGGGGACTAGCCTCTACGAGCAGTACTTC.

This chain connects TRBV30 to TRBJ2-5; TRBD1 agrees at 10 bases. The CDR3 consists of 12 residues. The V gene's germline CDR1 is GTSNPN and CDR2 SVGIG (reference sequence). The V segment lost 5 bases and the J segment 5 bases; nucleotides outside the gene matches: 2. This chain's CDR3 is CAWDRGQETQYF. CDR3 bases: TGTGCCTGGGACAGGGGGCAGGAGACCCAGTACTTC. Based on the CDR3 plus reference TRBV30 and TRBJ2-5, the full variable domain is SQTIHQWPATLVQPVGSPLSLECTVEGTSNPNLYWYRQAAGRGLQLLFYSVGIGQISSEVPQNLSASRPQDRQFILSSKKLLLSDSGFYLCAWDRGQETQYFGPGTRLLVL.

The rearrangement joins TRBV5-1 to TRBJ2-7, with TRBD1 matching 9 bases. This CDR3 is 14 amino acids long. J was trimmed by 7 bases and V by 1 base; bases with no gene match: 6. The V gene's germline CDR1 is SGHRS and CDR2 YFSETQ. The CDR3 region is CASSLRDREGEQYF. Written as DNA, the CDR3 is TGCGCCAGCAGCTTGAGGGACAGGGAAGGGGAGCAGTACTTC.

This chain uses TRBV2 with TRBJ2-7; TRBD2 is a possible D gene (5 bases). Between the trimmed V and J ends, which lost 1 base and 0 bases, there was a span of 7 bases. Germline lookup yields CDR1 SNHLY and CDR2 FYNNEI. This CDR3 has 14 residues. CDR3 protein: CASSEGTLSYEQYF. The CDR3, as DNA: TGTGCCAGCAGTGAAGGGACTCTCTCCTACGAGCAGTACTTC.

The J gene is TRBJ1-2, the V gene TRBV9; 7 bases line up with TRBD1. The CDR3 length is 13 residues. Germline V CDR1 and CDR2: SGDLS, YYNGEE. Trimming at V came to 5 bases and at J to 8 bases, leaving 9 bases not matched to a gene. The chain's CDR3 is CASRTSGGQGYTF. The CDR3 bases are TGTGCCAGCAGAACCTCAGGGGGGCAGGGCTACACCTTC.

The rearrangement uses TRBV28 and TRBJ2-3; 11 bases are a match to TRBD1. The CDR3 is 15 amino acids. The ends lost 5 bases at V and 5 bases at J; junction bases unmatched: 6. The germline V gene has CDR1 MDHEN and CDR2 SYDVKM. The CDR3 DNA reads TGTGCCAGCAGTATCACGGGACAGGGGGGAGATACGCAGTATTTT. It is translated as CASSITGQGGDTQYF.

This clone showed up many times. The chain combines TRBV4-3 with TRBJ2-2; D unclear. Trimming took 1 base from V and 1 from J, leaving 13 bases between them. This CDR3 has 17 amino acids. Per germline, CDR1 LGHNA and CDR2 YSLEER. CDR3 residues: CASSQVFYVENTGELFF. The CDR3 DNA follows: TGCGCCAGCAGCCAAGTTTTCTACGTTGAGAACACCGGGGAGCTGTTTTTT.

This chain joins TRBV28 and TRBJ2-7; D gene ambiguous. This CDR3 contains 13 residues. Trimming left V 3 bases short and J 1 base short, with 7 bases between. Per the germline V gene, CDR1 is MDHEN and CDR2 is SYDVKM. CDR3 in DNA: TGTGCCAGCAGTTTTCCCCCATCCTACGAGCAGTACTTC. It translates to CASSFPPSYEQYF.

The rearrangement links TRBV7-6 to TRBJ2-7, with 7 bases identical to TRBD1. Germline-derived CDR1 and CDR2 are SGHVS and FNYEAQ. Unmatched junction bases numbered 4, after V lost 2 bases and J lost 3 bases. CDR3 length: 14 residues. The CDR3 protein is CASSLRRQGYEQYF. CDR3 nucleotide sequence: TGTGCCAGCAGCTTACGTAGACAGGGCTACGAGCAGTACTTC.

This rearrangement joins TRBV28 to TRBJ2-7; 9 bases agree with TRBD1. CDR1 is MDHEN, CDR2 SYDVKM, per germline. The junction had 14 bases not matched to a gene; V was cut back by 2 bases and J by 6 bases. There are 17 residues in the CDR3. The CDR3 is CASSLPTGTGPPPEQYF. The CDR3 DNA is TGTGCCAGCAGTTTACCGACCGGGACAGGGCCTCCTCCCGAGCAGTACTTC.

This clone showed up just a few times. The chain has TRBV6-5 and TRBJ2-7; TRBD1 aligns across 7 bases. J gave up 1 base and V 6 bases, and 9 bases lay outside the gene matches. Germline CDR1 and CDR2: MNHEY and SVGAGI. This CDR3 is built from 15 residues. DNA for the CDR3: TGTGCCAGCAGCAACCCGGGACAGTGGTCCTACGAGCAGTACTTC. Translated, it gives CASSNPGQWSYEQYF.

This clone has just a few counts. The genes are TRBV7-8 and TRBJ2-1, with 7 positions matching TRBD1. The CDR3 runs 18 residues. CDR1 SGHVS and CDR2 FQNEAQ come from the germline V gene. V was pared by 0 bases and J by 0 bases, with 8 bases of the junction left unmatched. CDR3 residues: CASSLAGTGDGSYNEQFF. In DNA, the CDR3 is TGTGCCAGCAGCTTAGCGGGTACAGGGGATGGCTCCTACAATGAGCAGTTCTTC.

The rearrangement links TRBV5-1 to TRBJ2-6; tentatively, D is TRBD2 (6 bases). Trimming pared 7 bases from V and 0 bases from J, leaving 26 bases between. The CDR3 loop spans 20 amino acids. The germline gives CDR1 SGHRS, CDR2 YFSETQ. The CDR3 spells CASSLKPTGTAVSGANVLTF. CDR3 bases: TGCGCCAGCTCCCTTAAGCCAACCGGGACTGCCGTCTCTGGGGCCAACGTCCTGACTTTC.

The V gene is TRBV19, the J gene TRBJ2-7, with 7 nucleotides matching TRBD1. Germline CDR1 is LNHDA and CDR2 is SQIVND (reference sequence). CDR3 length equals 15 residues. Trimming took 5 bases from V and 3 from J; bases not matched to a gene: 10. CDR3 in DNA: TGTGCCAGTAGTCCCCGGGACAGAGGCTTCTACGAGCAGTACTTC. Amino acid sequence: CASSPRDRGFYEQYF.

The chain uses TRBV5-1 and TRBJ2-7; 11 bases align to TRBD1. CDR1 SGHRS and CDR2 YFSETQ come from the germline V gene. CDR3 length: 14 amino acids. The V and J ends lost 4 bases and 6 bases, in that order; junction bases with no gene match: 6. The CDR3 spells CASSLGTGGGEQYF. The DNA of the CDR3 is TGCGCCAGCAGCCTAGGGACAGGGGGAGGCGAGCAGTACTTC.

This chain joins TRBV6-1 and TRBJ1-2; tentative D call: TRBD1 (6 bases). V was pared by 3 bases and J by 6 bases, with 23 bases between. CDR3 size: 17 residues. Germline V gives CDR1 MNHNS, CDR2 SASEGT. The CDR3, as DNA: TGTGCCAGCAGTGATTATGTCAGTGGGGAGGGGGTAGATGGCTACACCTTC. Its translation: CASSDYVSGEGVDGYTF.